This T cell receptor beta chain was captured by sequencing in a study of blood T cells in healthy people across ages. The second PCR ran roughly 6 to 12 cycles with a sample-barcoded 5' primer and J-beta primers. TCRdb reanalysed the 5' RACE reads using MiXCR and keeps one entry per CDR3 protein. The sample has approximately 760,000 distinct CDR3 sequences, just under 25% seen once; the top ten hold more than 8%. The sample, roughly 9.5 milliliters of peripheral blood, was drawn from each donor. In germline, CDR1 is SGHRS, CDR2 YFSETQ. The CDR3 totals 14 residues. The germline V and J ends were trimmed by 2 bases and 9 bases, with 14 bases remaining between them. These same data were also listed under a study on T cells of mothers and their children. That investigation notes: There were over 9 million TCR beta CDR3 reads from each mother and several million from each child.

The origin of this receptor is a boy younger than 18 in good health. The chain has TRBV5-1 and TRBJ1-4; the D is unclear. Specimen: blood. The CDR3 nucleotides read TGCGCCAGCAGCTTAGAGGCTTCAGCCCAAAAACTGTTTTTT. Protein sequence: CASSLEASAQKLFF.